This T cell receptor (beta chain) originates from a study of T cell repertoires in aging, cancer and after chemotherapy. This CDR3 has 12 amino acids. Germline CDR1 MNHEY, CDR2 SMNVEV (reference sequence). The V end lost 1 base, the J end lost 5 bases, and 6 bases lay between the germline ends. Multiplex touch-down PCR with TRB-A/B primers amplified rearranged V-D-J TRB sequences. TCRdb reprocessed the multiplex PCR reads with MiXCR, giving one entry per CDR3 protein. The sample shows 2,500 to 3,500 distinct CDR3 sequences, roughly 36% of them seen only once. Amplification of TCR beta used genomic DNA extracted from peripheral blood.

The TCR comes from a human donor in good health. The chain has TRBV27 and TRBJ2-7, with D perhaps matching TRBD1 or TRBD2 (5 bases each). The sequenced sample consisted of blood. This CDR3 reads CASSLLGDEQYF. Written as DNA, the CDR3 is TGTGCCAGCAGTTTATTGGGGGACGAGCAGTACTTC.